The subject of this entry is one TCR beta chain. What it recognizes is unknown. This table comes from immunoSEQ multiplex PCR, and its TCRdb copy is limited to in-frame clones, with some not included. The table includes roughly 65,000 clones, less than 85% detected once. The entry originates in a study of vaccination effects on CD4 cells after COVID-19. For the study at large: Subjects were given two BNT162b2 or mRNA-1273 vaccine doses.

ViraFEST assay sequencing came after antigen-specific CD4+ T cells were expanded with viral peptide pools. With approximately ten days of culture completed, CD4+ T cells were isolated. Vaccinees lacked prior SARS-CoV-2 infection and tested negative for nucleocapsid antibodies. Some 2.2 million PBMC per well received approximately 10 IU/ml IL-2 and approximately 11 ug/ml peptides in culture. In the cultures, half the medium was exchanged for IL-2 medium on days 3 and 7. Germline-derived CDR1 and CDR2 are SGDLS and YYNGEE. The CDR3 covers 14 residues. V gave up 1 base and J gave up 4 bases, with 9 bases separating them. Study-wide results and caveats: Early post-infection timepoints were absent, and convalescent patients were few.

The rearrangement joins TRBV9 to TRBJ1-3; D ambiguous. The input for sequencing was CD4+ T cells from PBMCs cultured with HCoV-NL63 spike peptides, taken before COVID-19 vaccination. The receptor comes from a human donor who received a COVID-19 vaccine. Written as DNA, the CDR3 is TGTGCCAGCAGCGTAAATGCCGGAGGAAACACCATATATTTT. It codes for CASSVNAGGNTIYF.